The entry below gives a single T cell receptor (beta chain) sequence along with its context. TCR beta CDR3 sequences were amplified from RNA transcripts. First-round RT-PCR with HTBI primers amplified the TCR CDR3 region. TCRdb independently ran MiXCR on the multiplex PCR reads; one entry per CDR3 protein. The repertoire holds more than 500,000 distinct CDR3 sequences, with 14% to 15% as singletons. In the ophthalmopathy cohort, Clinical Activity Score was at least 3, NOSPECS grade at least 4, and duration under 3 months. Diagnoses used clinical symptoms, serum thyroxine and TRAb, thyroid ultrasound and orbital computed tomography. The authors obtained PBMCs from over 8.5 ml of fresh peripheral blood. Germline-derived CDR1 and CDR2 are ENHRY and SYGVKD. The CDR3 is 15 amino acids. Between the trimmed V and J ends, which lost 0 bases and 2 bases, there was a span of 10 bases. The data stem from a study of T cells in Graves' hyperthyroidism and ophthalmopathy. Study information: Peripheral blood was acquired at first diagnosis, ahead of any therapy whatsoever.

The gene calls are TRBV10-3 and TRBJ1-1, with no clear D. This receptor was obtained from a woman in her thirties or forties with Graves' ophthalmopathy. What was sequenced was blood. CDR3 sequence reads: CAISESSVRNTEAFF. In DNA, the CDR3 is TGTGCCATCAGTGAGTCCTCCGTGAGAAACACTGAAGCTTTCTTT.